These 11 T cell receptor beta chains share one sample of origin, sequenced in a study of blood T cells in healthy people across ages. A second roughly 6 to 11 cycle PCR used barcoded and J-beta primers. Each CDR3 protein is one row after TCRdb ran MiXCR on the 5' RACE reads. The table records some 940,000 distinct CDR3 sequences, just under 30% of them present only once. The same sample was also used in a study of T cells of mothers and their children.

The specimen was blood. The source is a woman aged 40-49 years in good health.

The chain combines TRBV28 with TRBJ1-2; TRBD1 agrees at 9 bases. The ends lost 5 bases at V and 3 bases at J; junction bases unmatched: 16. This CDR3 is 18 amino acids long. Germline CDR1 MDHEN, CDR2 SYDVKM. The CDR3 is CASSPPGQGMGRDYGYTF. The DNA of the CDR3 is TGTGCCAGCAGTCCCCCTGGACAGGGGATGGGTAGGGACTATGGCTACACCTTC.

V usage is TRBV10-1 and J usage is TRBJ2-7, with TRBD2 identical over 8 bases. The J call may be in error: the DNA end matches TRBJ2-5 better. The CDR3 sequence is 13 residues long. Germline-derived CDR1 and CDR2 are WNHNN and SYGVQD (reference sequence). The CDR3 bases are TGCGCCAGCCCCGATAGCGGGGAGGAGACCCAGTACTTC. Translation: CASPDSGEETQYF.

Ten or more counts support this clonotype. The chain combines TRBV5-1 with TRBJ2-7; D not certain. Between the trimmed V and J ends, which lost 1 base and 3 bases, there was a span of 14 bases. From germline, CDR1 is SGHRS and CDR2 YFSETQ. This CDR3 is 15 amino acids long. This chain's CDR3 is CASSLSDRALYEQYF. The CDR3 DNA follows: TGCGCCAGCAGCTTGAGCGACCGGGCTCTCTACGAGCAGTACTTC.

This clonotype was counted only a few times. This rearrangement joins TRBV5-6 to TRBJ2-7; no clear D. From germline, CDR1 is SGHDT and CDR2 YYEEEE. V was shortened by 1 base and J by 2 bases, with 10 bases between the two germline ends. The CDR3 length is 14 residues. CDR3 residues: CASSLSVSTYEQYF. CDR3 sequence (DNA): TGTGCCAGCAGCTTGTCGGTCAGTACCTACGAGCAGTACTTC. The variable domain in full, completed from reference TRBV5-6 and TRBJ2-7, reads DAGVTQSPTHLIKTRGQQVTLRCSPKSGHDTVSWYQQALGQGPQFIFQYYEEEERQRGNFPDRFSGHQFPNYSSELNVNALLLGDSALYLCASSLSVSTYEQYFGPGTRLTVT.

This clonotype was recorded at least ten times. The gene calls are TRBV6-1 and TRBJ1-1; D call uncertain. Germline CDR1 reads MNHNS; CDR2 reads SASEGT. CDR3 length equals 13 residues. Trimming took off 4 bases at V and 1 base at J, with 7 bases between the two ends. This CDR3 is CASSGQENTEAFF. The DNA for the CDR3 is TGTGCCAGCAGTGGACAAGAGAACACTGAAGCTTTCTTT.

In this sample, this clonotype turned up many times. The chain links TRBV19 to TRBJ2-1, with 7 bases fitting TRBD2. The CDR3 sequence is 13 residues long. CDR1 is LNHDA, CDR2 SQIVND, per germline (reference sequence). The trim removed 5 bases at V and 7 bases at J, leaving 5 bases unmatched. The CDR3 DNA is TGTGCCAGTAGTCAGGGAGGGTTGAATGAGCAGTTCTTC. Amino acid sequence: CASSQGGLNEQFF.

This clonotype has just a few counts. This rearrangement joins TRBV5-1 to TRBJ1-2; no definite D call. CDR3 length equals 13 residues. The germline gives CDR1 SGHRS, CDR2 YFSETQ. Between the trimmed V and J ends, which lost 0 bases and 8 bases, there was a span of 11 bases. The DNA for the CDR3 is TGCGCCAGCAGCTTGGAAGGAACGGAGGGCTACACCTTC. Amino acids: CASSLEGTEGYTF.

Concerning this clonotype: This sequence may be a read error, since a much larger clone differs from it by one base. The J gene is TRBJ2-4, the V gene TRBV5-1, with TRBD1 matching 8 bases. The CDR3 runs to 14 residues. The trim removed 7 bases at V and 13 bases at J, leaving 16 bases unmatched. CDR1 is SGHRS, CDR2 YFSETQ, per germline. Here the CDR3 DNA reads TGCGCCAGCGCTGGGACAGGTAATATCGGGGAGCAGTACTTC. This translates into CASAGTGNIGEQYF. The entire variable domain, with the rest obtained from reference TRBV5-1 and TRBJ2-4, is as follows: KAGVTQTPRYLIKTRGQQVTLSCSPISGHRSVSWYQQTPGQGLQFLFEYFSETQRNKGNFPGRFSGRQFSNSRSEMNVSTLELGDSALYLCASAGTGNIGEQYFGAGTRLSVL.

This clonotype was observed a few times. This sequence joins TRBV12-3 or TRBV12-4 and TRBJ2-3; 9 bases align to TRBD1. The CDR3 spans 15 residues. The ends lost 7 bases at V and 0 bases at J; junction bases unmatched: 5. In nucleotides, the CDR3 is TGTGCCAGCACAGGGACAGGGTATAGCACAGATACGCAGTATTTT. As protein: CASTGTGYSTDTQYF.

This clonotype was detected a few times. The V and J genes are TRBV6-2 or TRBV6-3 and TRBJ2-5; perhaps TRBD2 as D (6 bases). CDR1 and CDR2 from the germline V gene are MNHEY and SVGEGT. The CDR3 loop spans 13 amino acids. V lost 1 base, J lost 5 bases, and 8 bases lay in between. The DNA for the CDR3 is TGTGCCAGCAGTTACTGGCGGGACGAGACCCAGTACTTC. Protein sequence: CASSYWRDETQYF.

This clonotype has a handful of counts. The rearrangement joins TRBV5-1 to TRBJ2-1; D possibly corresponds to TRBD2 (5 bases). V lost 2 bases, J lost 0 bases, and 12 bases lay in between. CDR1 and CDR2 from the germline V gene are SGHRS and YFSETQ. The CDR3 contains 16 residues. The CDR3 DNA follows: TGCGCCAGCAGCTTACGCCGGGATCTCTCCTACAATGAGCAGTTCTTC. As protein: CASSLRRDLSYNEQFF.